Sequencing of this T cell receptor (beta chain) was carried out in a study of blood T cell repertoires in COVID-19. Overall study: Sample material is recorded as cDNA or gDNA derived from T cells, B-cell-depleted T cells, or PBMCs.

Germline V lookup: CDR1 LNHDA, CDR2 SQIVND (reference sequence). The length of the CDR3 is 13 residues. Trimming took 5 bases from V and 0 from J, leaving 8 bases between them. The repertoire was sequenced with immunoSEQ multiplex PCR; TCRdb's copy has only in-frame clones and lacks some. The table includes about 62,000 clones, around 86% detected once. The sequenced sample consisted of peripheral blood. The rearrangement uses TRBV19 and TRBJ2-7, with D possibly matching TRBD2 (5 bases). The receptor comes from a woman of 80 years or more with acute or convalescent COVID-19. CDR3 amino acids: CASSRGRSYEQYF. The DNA for the CDR3 is TGTGCCAGTAGTCGGGGTCGCTCCTACGAGCAGTACTTC.